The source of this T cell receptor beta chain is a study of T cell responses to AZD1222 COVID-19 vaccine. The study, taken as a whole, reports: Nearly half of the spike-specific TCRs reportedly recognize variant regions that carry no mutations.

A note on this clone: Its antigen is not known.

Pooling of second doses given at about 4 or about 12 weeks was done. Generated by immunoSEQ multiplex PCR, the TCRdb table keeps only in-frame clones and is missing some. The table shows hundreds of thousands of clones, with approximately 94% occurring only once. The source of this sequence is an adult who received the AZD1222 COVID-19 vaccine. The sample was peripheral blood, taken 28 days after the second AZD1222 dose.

The CDR3 here is CASRTDINSPLHF. CDR3 sequence (DNA): TGTGCCAGTCGGACGGATATTAATTCACCCCTCCACTTT. The chain uses TRBV6-5 and TRBJ1-6; D gene ambiguous. The CDR3 has 13 residues. The ends were cut back, 9 bases at V and 6 bases at J, with 12 bases in the middle. Germline-derived CDR1 and CDR2 are MNHEY and SVGAGI.